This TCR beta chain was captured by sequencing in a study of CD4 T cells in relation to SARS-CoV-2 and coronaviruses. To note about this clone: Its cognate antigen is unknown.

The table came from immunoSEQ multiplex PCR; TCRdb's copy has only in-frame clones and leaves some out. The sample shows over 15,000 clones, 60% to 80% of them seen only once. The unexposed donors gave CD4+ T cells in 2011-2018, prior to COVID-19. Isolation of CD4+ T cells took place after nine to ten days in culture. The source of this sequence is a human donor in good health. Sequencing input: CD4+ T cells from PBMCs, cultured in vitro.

The CDR3 coding sequence is TGTGCCTGGCGGGACTCGGGCGAGCAGTACTTC. Its translation is CAWRDSGEQYF. The chain recombines TRBV30 with TRBJ2-7; a weak D match, TRBD2 (6 bases). The CDR3 extends over 11 amino acids. Per germline, CDR1 GTSNPN and CDR2 SVGIG (reference sequence). V lost 5 bases, J lost 6 bases, and 11 bases lay in between.